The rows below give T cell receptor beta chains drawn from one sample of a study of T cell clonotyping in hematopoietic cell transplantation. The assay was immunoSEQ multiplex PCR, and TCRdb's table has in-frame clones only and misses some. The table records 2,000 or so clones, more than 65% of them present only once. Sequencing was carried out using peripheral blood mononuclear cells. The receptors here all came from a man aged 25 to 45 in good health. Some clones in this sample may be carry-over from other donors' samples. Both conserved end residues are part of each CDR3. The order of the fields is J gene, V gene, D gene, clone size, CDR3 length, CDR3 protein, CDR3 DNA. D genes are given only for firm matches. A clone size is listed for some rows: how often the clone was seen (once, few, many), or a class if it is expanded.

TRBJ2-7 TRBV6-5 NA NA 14 CASSLRPSFNEQYF TGTGCCAGCAGCTTAAGACCTAGCTTTAACGAGCAGTACTTC
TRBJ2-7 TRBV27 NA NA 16 CASQYKTGRYSYEQYF TGTGCCAGCCAATACAAAACGGGACGGTACTCCTACGAGCAGTACTTC
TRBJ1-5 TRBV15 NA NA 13 CATSSATAQPQHF TGTGCCACCAGCAGCGCCACCGCTCAGCCCCAGCATTTT
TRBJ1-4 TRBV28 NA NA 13 CASSLKGLRKLFF TGTGCCAGCAGTTTAAAGGGCCTGCGAAAACTGTTTTTT
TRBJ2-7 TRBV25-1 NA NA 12 CASSEQGGVQYF TGTGCCAGCAGTGAACAGGGGGGGGTGCAGTACTTC
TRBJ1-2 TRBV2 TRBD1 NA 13 CASRPTGLDGYTF TGTGCCAGCAGGCCGACAGGGCTTGATGGCTACACCTTC
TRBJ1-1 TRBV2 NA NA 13 CASRQQVNTEAFF TGTGCCAGCAGGCAACAGGTGAACACTGAAGCTTTCTTT
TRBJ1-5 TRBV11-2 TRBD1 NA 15 CASSHVAGGDQPQHF TGTGCCAGCAGTCATGTAGCAGGGGGCGATCAGCCCCAGCATTTT
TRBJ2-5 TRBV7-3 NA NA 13 CASSRGTQETQYF TGTGCCAGCAGCCGGGGGACCCAAGAGACCCAGTACTTC
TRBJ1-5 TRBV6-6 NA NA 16 CASSYSGGLSNQPQHF TGTGCCAGCAGTTACTCGGGTGGGCTAAGCAATCAGCCCCAGCATTTT
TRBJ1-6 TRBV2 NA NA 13 CASRTTANSPLHF TGTGCCAGCAGAACGACAGCCAATTCACCCCTCCACTTT
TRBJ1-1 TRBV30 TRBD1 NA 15 CAWSVGRTGNTEAFF TGTGCCTGGAGTGTAGGTAGGACAGGGAACACTGAAGCTTTCTTT
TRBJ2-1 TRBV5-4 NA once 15 CASSYLRNSYNEQFF TGTGCCAGCAGCTACTTGCGGAACTCCTACAATGAGCAGTTCTTC
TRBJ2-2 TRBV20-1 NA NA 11 CSARNRGELFF TGCAGTGCTAGAAATCGTGGGGAGCTGTTTTTT
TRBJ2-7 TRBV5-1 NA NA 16 CASSLGYQGVSYEQYF TGCGCCAGCAGCTTGGGGTACCAGGGAGTGTCCTACGAGCAGTACTTC
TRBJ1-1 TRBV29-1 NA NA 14 CSAGPVTRGTEAFF TGCAGCGCCGGTCCGGTGACCAGGGGCACTGAAGCTTTCTTT
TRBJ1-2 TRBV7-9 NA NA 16 CASRLGGAATRDGYTF TGTGCCAGCAGACTAGGTGGGGCCGCCACACGCGATGGCTACACCTTC
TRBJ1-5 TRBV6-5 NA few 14 CASSLARVNQPQHF TGTGCCAGCAGTTTAGCCAGGGTCAATCAGCCCCAGCATTTT
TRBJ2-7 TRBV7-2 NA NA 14 CASSLERESYEQYF TGTGCCAGCAGCTTAGAACGGGAGTCATACGAGCAGTACTTC
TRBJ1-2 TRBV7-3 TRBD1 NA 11 CASSQGDGYTF TGTGCCAGCAGCCAGGGGGATGGCTACACCTTC
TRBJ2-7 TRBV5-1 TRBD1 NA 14 CASSSGGVLYEQYF TGCGCCAGCAGCTCAGGGGGCGTCCTCTACGAGCAGTACTTC
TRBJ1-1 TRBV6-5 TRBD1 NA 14 CASNPTGPFTEAFF TGTGCCAGCAACCCGACAGGGCCTTTCACTGAAGCTTTCTTT
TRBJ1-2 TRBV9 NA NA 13 CASSVAPGDGYTF TGTGCCAGCAGTGTGGCTCCCGGCGATGGCTACACCTTC
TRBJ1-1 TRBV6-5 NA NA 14 CASSYSRDGKEAFF TGTGCCAGCAGTTACTCGAGGGACGGTAAGGAAGCTTTCTTT
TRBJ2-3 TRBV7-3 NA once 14 CASSLRGIIDTQYF TGTGCCAGCAGCTTAAGGGGCATCATAGATACGCAGTATTTT
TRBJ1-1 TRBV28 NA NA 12 CASSFAGTEAFF TGTGCCAGCAGTTTCGCCGGCACTGAAGCTTTCTTT
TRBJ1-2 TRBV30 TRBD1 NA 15 CAWRLGTGSNYGYTF TGTGCCTGGAGGTTGGGGACAGGGTCAAACTATGGCTACACCTTC
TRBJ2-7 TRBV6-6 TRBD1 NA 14 CASGSRQGGGEQYF TGTGCCAGCGGTTCCAGACAGGGGGGAGGCGAGCAGTACTTC
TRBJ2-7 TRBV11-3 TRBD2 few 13 CASRASGSDEQYF TGTGCCAGCAGGGCTAGCGGGAGCGACGAGCAGTACTTC
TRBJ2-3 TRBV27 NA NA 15 CASGLPGWDHDTQYF TGTGCCAGCGGGTTACCAGGGTGGGACCACGATACGCAGTATTTT